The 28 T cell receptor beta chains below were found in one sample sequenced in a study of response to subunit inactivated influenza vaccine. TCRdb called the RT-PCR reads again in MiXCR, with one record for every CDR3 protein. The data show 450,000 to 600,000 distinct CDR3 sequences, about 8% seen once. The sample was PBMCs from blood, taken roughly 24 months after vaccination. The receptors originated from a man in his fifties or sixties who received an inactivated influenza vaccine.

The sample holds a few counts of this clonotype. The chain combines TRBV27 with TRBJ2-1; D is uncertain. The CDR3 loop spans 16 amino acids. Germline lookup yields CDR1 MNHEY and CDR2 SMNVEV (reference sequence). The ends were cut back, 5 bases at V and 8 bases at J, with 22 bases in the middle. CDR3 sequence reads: CASSRWTSSLMDEQFF. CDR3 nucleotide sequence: TGTGCCAGCAGTCGTTGGACCTCCTCCCTCATGGATGAGCAGTTCTTC.

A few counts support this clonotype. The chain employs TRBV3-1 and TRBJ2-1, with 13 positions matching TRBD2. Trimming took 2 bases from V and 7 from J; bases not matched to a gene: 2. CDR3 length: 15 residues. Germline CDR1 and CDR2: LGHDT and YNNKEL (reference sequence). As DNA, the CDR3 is TGTGCCAGCAGCCAATGGACTAGCGGGGGAAATGAGCAGTTCTTC. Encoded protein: CASSQWTSGGNEQFF.

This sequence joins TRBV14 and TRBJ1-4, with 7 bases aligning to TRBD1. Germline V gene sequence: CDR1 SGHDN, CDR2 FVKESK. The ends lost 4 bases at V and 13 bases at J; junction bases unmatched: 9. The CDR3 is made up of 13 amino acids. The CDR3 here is CASSLQGSGGLFF. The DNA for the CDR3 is TGTGCCAGCAGCCTACAGGGGTCGGGCGGACTGTTTTTT.

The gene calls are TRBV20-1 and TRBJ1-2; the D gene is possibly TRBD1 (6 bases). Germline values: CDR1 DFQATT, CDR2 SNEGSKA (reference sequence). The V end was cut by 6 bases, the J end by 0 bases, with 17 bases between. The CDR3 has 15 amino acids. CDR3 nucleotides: TGCAGTGCCCATCTGGGGAGGGGGGCTAACTATGGCTACACCTTC. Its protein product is CSAHLGRGANYGYTF.

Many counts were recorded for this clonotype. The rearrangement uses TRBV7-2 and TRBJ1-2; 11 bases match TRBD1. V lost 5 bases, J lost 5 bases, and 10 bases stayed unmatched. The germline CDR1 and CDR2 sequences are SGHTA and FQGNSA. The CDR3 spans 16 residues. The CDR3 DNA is TGTGCCAGCAGCCCCGGACAGGGGGCTTATGTTTATGGCTACACCTTC. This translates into CASSPGQGAYVYGYTF. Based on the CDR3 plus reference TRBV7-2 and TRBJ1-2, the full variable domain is GAGVSQSPSNKVTEKGKDVELRCDPISGHTALYWYRQSLGQGLEFLIYFQGNSAPDKSGLPSDRFSAERTGGSVSTLTIQRTQQEDSAVYLCASSPGQGAYVYGYTFGSGTRLTVV.

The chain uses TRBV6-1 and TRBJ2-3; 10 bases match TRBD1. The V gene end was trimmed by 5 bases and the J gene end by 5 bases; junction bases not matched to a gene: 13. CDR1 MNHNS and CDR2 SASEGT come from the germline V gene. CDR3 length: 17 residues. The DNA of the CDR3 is TGTGCCAGCAGTCGCATCTATGGGACAGGGGAGGGAGATACGCAGTATTTT. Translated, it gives CASSRIYGTGEGDTQYF.

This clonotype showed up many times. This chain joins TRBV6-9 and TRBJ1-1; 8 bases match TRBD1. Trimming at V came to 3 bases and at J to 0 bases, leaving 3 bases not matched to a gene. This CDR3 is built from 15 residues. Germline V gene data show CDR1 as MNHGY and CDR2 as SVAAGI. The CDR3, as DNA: TGTGCCAGCAGTTACAGGGGGCCCATGAACACTGAAGCTTTCTTT. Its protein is CASSYRGPMNTEAFF.

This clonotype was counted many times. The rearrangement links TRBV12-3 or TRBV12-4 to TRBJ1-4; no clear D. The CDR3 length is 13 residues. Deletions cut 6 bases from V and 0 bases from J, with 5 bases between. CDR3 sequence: CASSWTTNEKLFF. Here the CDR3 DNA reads TGTGCCAGCAGCTGGACAACTAATGAAAAACTGTTTTTT.

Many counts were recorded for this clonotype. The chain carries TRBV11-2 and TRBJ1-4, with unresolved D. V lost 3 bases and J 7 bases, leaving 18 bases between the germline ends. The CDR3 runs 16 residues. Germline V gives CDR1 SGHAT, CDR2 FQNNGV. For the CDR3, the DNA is TGTGCCAGCAGCTTGGGTGGAGGAGGAACGGGTGAAAAACTGTTTTTT. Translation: CASSLGGGGTGEKLFF.

The CDR3 DNA follows: TGTGCCAGTAGTTTCTTGGGTTTCGCTCTCTACACCTTC. Translating gives CASSFLGFALYTF. The chain links TRBV19 to TRBJ1-2; D call uncertain. This CDR3 comprises 13 residues. Germline V gene lookup returns CDR1 LNHDA and CDR2 SQIVND (reference sequence). Between the trimmed V and J ends, which lost 5 bases and 10 bases, there was a span of 17 bases.

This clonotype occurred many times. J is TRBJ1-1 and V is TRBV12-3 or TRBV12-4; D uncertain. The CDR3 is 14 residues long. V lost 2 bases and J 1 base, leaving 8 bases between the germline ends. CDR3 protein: CASSLKGGNTEAFF. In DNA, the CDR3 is TGTGCCAGCAGTTTAAAGGGCGGGAACACTGAAGCTTTCTTT.

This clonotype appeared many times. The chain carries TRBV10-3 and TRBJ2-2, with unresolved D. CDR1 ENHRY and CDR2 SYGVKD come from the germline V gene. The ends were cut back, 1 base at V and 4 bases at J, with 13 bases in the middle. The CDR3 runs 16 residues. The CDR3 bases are TGTGCCATCAGTGAGTTGGAGCCAGGCCCCACCGGGGAGCTGTTTTTT. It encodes CAISELEPGPTGELFF.

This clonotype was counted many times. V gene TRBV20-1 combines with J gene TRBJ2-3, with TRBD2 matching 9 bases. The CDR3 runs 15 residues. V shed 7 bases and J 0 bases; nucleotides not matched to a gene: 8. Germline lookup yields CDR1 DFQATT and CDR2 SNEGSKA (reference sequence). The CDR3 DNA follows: TGCAGTGGGCAGCTAGCGGGATATAGCACAGATACGCAGTATTTT. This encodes CSGQLAGYSTDTQYF.

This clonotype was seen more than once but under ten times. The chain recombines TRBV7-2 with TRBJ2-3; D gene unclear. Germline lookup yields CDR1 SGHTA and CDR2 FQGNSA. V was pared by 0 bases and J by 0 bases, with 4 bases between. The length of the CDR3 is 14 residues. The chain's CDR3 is CASSLAVSTDTQYF. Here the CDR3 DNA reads TGTGCCAGCAGCTTAGCTGTTAGCACAGATACGCAGTATTTT.

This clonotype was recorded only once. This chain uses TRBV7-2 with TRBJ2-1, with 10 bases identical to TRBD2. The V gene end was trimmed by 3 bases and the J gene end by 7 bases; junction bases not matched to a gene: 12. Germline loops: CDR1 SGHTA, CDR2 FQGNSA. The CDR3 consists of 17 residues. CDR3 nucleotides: TGTGCCAGCAGCTTGAGCACAGGTTCTAGCGGGAGAAATGAGCAGTTCTTC. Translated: CASSLSTGSSGRNEQFF. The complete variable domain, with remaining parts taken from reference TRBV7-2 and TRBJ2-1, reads GAGVSQSPSNKVTEKGKDVELRCDPISGHTALYWYRQSLGQGLEFLIYFQGNSAPDKSGLPSDRFSAERTGGSVSTLTIQRTQQEDSAVYLCASSLSTGSSGRNEQFFGPGTRLTVL.

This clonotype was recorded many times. DNA for the CDR3: TGTGCCACCGGGCGGGACAGAAGCACAGATACGCAGTATTTT. This translates into CATGRDRSTDTQYF. This chain uses TRBV12-3 or TRBV12-4 with TRBJ2-3; possible D gene TRBD1, 7 bases. This CDR3 contains 14 residues. V was clipped by 10 bases and J by 0 bases, with 14 bases between them.

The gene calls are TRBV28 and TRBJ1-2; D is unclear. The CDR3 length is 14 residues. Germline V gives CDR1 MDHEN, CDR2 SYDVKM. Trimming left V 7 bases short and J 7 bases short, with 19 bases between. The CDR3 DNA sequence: TGTGCCAGCACCCCGGCGGGGAACCGGGGTGGCTACACCTTC. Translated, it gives CASTPAGNRGGYTF.

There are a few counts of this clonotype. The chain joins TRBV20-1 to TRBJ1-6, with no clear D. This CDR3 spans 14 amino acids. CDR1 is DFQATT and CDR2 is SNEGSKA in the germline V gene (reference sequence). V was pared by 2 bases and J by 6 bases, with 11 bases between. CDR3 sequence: CSARIGNSNSPLHF. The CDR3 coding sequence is TGCAGTGCTAGAATAGGGAATAGTAATTCACCCCTCCACTTT.

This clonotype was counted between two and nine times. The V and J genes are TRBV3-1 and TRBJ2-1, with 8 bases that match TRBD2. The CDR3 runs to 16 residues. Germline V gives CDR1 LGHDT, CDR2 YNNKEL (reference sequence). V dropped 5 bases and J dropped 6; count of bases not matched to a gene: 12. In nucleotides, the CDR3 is TGTGCCAGCAGCGCCCGGACAGCGGGAGAATTCAATGAGCAGTTCTTC. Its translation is CASSARTAGEFNEQFF.

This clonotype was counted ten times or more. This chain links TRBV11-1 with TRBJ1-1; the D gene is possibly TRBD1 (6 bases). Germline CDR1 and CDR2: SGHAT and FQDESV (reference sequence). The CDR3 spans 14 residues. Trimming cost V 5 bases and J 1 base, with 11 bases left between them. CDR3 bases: TGTGCCAGCAGCCCGGGACACGCGAACACTGAAGCTTTCTTT. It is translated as CASSPGHANTEAFF.

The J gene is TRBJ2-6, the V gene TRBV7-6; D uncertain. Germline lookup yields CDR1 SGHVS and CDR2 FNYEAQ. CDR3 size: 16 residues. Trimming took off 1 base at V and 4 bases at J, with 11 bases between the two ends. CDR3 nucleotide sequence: TGTGCCAGCAGCTTAGTGGTCCTTGGGGGGGCCAACGTCCTGACTTTC. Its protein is CASSLVVLGGANVLTF.

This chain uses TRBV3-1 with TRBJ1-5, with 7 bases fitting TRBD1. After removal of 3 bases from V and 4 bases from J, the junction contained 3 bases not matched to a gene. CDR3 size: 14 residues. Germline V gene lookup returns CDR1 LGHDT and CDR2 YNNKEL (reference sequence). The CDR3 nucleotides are TGTGCCAGCAGCCAGACAGGGATAAATCAGCCCCAGCATTTT. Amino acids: CASSQTGINQPQHF.

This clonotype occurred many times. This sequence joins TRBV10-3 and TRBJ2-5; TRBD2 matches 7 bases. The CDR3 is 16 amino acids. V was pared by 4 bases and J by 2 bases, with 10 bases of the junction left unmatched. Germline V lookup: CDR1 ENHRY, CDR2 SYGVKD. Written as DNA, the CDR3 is TGTGCCATCAGTGTCGGGACTACCTCGACTCAAGAGACCCAGTACTTC. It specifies CAISVGTTSTQETQYF.

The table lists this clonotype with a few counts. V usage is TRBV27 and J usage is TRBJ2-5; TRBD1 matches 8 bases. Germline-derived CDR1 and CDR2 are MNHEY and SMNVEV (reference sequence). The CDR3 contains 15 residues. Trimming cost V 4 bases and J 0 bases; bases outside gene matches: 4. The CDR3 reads CASSSGDRYQETQYF. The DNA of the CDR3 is TGTGCCAGCAGTTCGGGGGACAGGTACCAAGAGACCCAGTACTTC.

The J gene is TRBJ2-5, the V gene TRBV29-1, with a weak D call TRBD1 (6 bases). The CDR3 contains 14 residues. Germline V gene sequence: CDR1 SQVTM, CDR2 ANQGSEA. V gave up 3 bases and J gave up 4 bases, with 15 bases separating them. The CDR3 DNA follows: TGCAGCGTTGATAATGGGGGCCCGTTAGAGACCCAGTACTTC. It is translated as CSVDNGGPLETQYF.

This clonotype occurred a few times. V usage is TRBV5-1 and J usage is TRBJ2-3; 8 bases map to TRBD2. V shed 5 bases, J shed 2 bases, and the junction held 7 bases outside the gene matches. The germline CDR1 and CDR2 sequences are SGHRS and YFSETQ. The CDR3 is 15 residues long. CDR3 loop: CASRTAGDFTDTQYF. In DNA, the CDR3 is TGCGCCAGCAGAACAGCGGGGGACTTCACAGATACGCAGTATTTT.

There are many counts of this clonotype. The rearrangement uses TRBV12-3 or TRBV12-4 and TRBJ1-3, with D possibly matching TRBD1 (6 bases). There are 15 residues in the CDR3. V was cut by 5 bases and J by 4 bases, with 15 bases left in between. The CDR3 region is CASSQDSLIGNTIYF. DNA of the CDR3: TGTGCCAGCAGTCAGGACAGTTTGATCGGAAACACCATATATTTT.

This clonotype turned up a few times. This CDR3 reads CASSQETPGGPGELFF. CDR3 DNA sequence: TGCGCCAGCAGCCAAGAAACCCCAGGGGGCCCCGGGGAGCTGTTTTTT. V usage is TRBV4-3 and J usage is TRBJ2-2; 8 bases match TRBD1. CDR3 length: 16 amino acids. Per germline, CDR1 LGHNA and CDR2 YSLEER. The trim removed 0 bases at V and 6 bases at J, leaving 6 bases unmatched.